This T cell receptor (beta chain) originates from a study of blood T cell repertoires in COVID-19. Overall study context: Both acute and convalescent COVID-19 samples were obtained from the United States, Italy and Spain.

This CDR3 has 14 amino acids. V dropped 3 bases and J dropped 0 bases, with 9 bases sitting between them. Germline values: CDR1 SQVTM, CDR2 ANQGSEA. The table lists this clone with a few counts. Some clones are missing from TCRdb's copy, which holds only in-frame ones; the method was immunoSEQ multiplex PCR. The sample holds about 100,000 clones, about 85% seen once. The receptor's source is a woman between 70 and 85 years old with active or convalescent COVID-19. Input material: peripheral blood. This chain links TRBV29-1 with TRBJ1-3; maybe TRBD1 (5 bases). CDR3 sequence reads: CSVDTGFSGNTIYF. CDR3 in DNA: TGCAGCGTTGACACAGGATTCTCTGGAAACACCATATATTTT. The variable domain in full, with the rest retrieved from reference TRBV29-1 and TRBJ1-3, is SAVISQKPSRDICQRGTSLTIQCQVDSQVTMMFWYRQQPGQSLTLIATANQGSEATYESGFVIDKFPISRPNLTFSTLTVSNMSPEDSSIYLCSVDTGFSGNTIYFGEGSWLTVV.